This T cell receptor beta chain was retrieved from a study of response to subunit inactivated influenza vaccine. This clonotype has more than one count but fewer than ten. TCRdb analysed the RT-PCR reads with MiXCR anew, one entry per CDR3 protein. The sample has about 540,000 distinct CDR3 sequences; roughly a quarter are singletons. These data also formed part of another study, on T cells expressing NK-cell markers. That work contributes: Template switching by 5'RACE with UMIs generated the TCR beta cDNA. There were seven HCMV-seropositive donors and one seronegative donor among the eight sequenced.

Sample: CD4+ T cells sorted from PBMCs, taken about 12 days after vaccination. The TCR comes from a man in his fifties or sixties who received an inactivated influenza vaccine.

CDR3 loop: CASTLQSLAKDTQYF. The CDR3 DNA follows: TGTGCCAGCACTCTACAGAGCCTAGCGAAAGATACGCAGTATTTT. This sequence joins TRBV28 and TRBJ2-3; D possibly corresponds to TRBD2 (6 bases). This CDR3 spans 15 amino acids. V gave up 7 bases and J gave up 5 bases, with 19 bases separating them. The germline CDR1 and CDR2 sequences are MDHEN and SYDVKM.